This is a list of T cell receptor beta chains from one sample in a study of blood T cell repertoires in COVID-19. Method: immunoSEQ multiplex PCR; TCRdb's copy keeps in-frame clones and lacks some. In the table there are 65,000 to 70,000 clones, 82% of which are singletons. The source material was peripheral blood. Receptor source: an older man with active COVID-19. Each CDR3 is given with its conserved first and last residue. Fields, in order: V gene, clone size, J gene, D gene, CDR3 DNA, CDR3 protein. D genes are given only for firm matches. Clone size is given for some rows only: seen once, a few or many times, or a class if the clone is expanded.

>TRBV2|.|TRBJ2-7|TRBD1
TGTGCCAGCACAGGGGGTTTCGCCTCCGAGCAGTACTTC
CASTGGFASEQYF
>TRBV5-4|.|TRBJ1-3|.
TGTGCCAGCAGCGGGGGACAACTCTCTGGAAACACCATATATTTT
CASSGGQLSGNTIYF
>TRBV7-2|.|TRBJ1-6|.
TGTGCCAGCAGCTTAGAGGGGGTTTCGAATTCACCCCTCCACTTT
CASSLEGVSNSPLHF
>TRBV5-1|many|TRBJ1-4|.
TGCGCCAGCAGCTTCGGGGGGTCAAATGAAAAACTGTTTTTT
CASSFGGSNEKLFF
>TRBV3-1/TRBV3-2|.|TRBJ2-1|TRBD2
TGTGCCAGCAGCCACGGAGGAAGCGGGGGTGCCTACAATGAGCAGTTCTTC
CASSHGGSGGAYNEQFF
>TRBV9|.|TRBJ2-1|TRBD2
TGTGCCAGCAGCGTAGTCGGTGCGGGGGGGCTCAATGAGCAGTTCTTC
CASSVVGAGGLNEQFF
>TRBV6-1|.|TRBJ2-2|.
TGTGCCAGCAGTGAATTCGTCCAGGGCACCTTGGGGGAGCTGTTTTTT
CASSEFVQGTLGELFF
>TRBV12-5|.|TRBJ1-1|TRBD1
TGTGCTAGTGGTTTGGGACAGGGAAGCACTGAAGCTTTCTTT
CASGLGQGSTEAFF
>TRBV27|.|TRBJ1-5|TRBD1
TGTGCCACCAAGGCCTACGGACAGGGCAATCAGCCCCAGCATTTT
CATKAYGQGNQPQHF
>TRBV6-5|.|TRBJ2-3|.
TGTGCCAGCAGGGGCGCTAGCACAGATACGCAGTATTTT
CASRGASTDTQYF
>TRBV7-9|.|TRBJ2-5|.
TGTGCCAGCAGTTCTACTTCGTACCAAGAGACCCAGTACTTC
CASSSTSYQETQYF
>TRBV14|.|TRBJ2-1|TRBD2
TGTGCCAGCAGCTCAATACTAGCGGGAGTCAACAATGAGCAGTTCTTC
CASSSILAGVNNEQFF
>TRBV5-1|.|TRBJ2-2|TRBD1
TGCGCCAGCAGCCAAACGGGACAGGGGACCGGGGAGCTGTTTTTT
CASSQTGQGTGELFF
>TRBV28|.|TRBJ2-7|TRBD1
TGTGCCAGCAGTTCAGTTCCGACTCGGGGACAGGGGTTCGAGCAGTACTTC
CASSSVPTRGQGFEQYF
>TRBV6-2/TRBV6-3|.|TRBJ1-4|TRBD1
TGTGCCAGCAGTTACTCCAGGGGGAATGAAAAACTGTTTTTT
CASSYSRGNEKLFF
>TRBV5-5|.|TRBJ1-5|TRBD1
TGTGCCAGCAGCGACAGGGGTTTTGATCAGCCCCAGCATTTT
CASSDRGFDQPQHF
>TRBV27|few|TRBJ2-1|.
TGTGCCAGCATGAGGTTCAATGAGCAGTTCTTC
CASMRFNEQFF
>TRBV2|.|TRBJ1-6|TRBD1
TGTGCCAGCAGGAACCGGGACAGGGTATCACCCCTCCACTTT
CASRNRDRVSPLHF
>TRBV5-4|.|TRBJ2-7|TRBD2
TGTGCCAGCAGATCCGCGACTAGCGGGAAGTACGAGCAGTACTTC
CASRSATSGKYEQYF
>TRBV7-7|few|TRBJ2-5|.
TGTGCCAGCAAATCGGGCAGGACAAACCAAGAGACCCAGTACTTC
CASKSGRTNQETQYF
>TRBV2|.|TRBJ2-1|TRBD2
TGTGCCAGCATTGCTAGCGGGAGGGGAGGCAATGAGCAGTTCTTC
CASIASGRGGNEQFF
>TRBV19|once|TRBJ2-1|TRBD1
TGTGCCAGTAGTGCTGGGACAGGGCTCTACAATGAGCAGTTCTTC
CASSAGTGLYNEQFF
>TRBV11-2|once|TRBJ1-3|.
TGTGCCAGCAGCTTAGCGCAGGGGAGAAGAAACACCATATATTTT
CASSLAQGRRNTIYF
>TRBV5-1|.|TRBJ2-3|TRBD1
TGCGCCAGCAAACTTCAGGGGGCCGTTGCAGATACGCAGTATTTT
CASKLQGAVADTQYF
>TRBV7-2|.|TRBJ1-5|.
TGTGCCAGCAGCTTAGGGGGGGGGTATAGCAATCAGCCCCAGCATTTT
CASSLGGGYSNQPQHF
>TRBV7-6|.|TRBJ2-2|TRBD1
TGTGCCAGCAGCCTTGGGATGGGGACAGGGGTGTTGAACACCGGGGAGCTGTTTTTT
CASSLGMGTGVLNTGELFF
>TRBV28|.|TRBJ2-1|TRBD2
TGTGCCAGCAATGTACTAGCGGGGTCTAATGAGCAGTTCTTC
CASNVLAGSNEQFF